The 7 T cell receptor beta chains reported below all come from one sample, sequenced in a study of early T cells in non-severe SARS-CoV-2 infection. TCRdb reprocessed the 5' RACE reads with MiXCR, giving one entry per CDR3 protein. The data contain 120,000 or so distinct CDR3 sequences, over 10% of them seen just once; the ten biggest clones take up approximately 4%. The sequencing here drew on whole blood, taken at baseline. The source of these receptors is an adult who was a healthcare worker with PCR-confirmed SARS-CoV-2 infection or an uninfected control (not recorded which).

This clonotype was found a few times. The rearrangement links TRBV11-2 to TRBJ2-1, with 8 nucleotides matching TRBD2. Germline assignment: CDR1 SGHAT and CDR2 FQNNGV. V shed 2 bases, J shed 8 bases, and the junction held 8 bases outside the gene matches. CDR3 size: 15 residues. The CDR3 loop reads CASSLSGGNSDEQFF. In nucleotides, the CDR3 is TGTGCCAGCAGCTTAAGCGGGGGAAACAGCGATGAGCAGTTCTTC.

The CDR3, as DNA: TGTGCCAGCAGTGGACACAGTGGTGGAGCTTTCTTT. This encodes CASSGHSGGAFF. The chain couples TRBV2 to TRBJ1-1; no definite D call. Trimming removed 4 bases at V and 10 bases at J, with 13 bases between. Per germline, CDR1 SNHLY and CDR2 FYNNEI. The CDR3 extends over 12 amino acids.

This clonotype was recorded a few times. The chain combines TRBV6-1 with TRBJ1-1, with 7 bases identical to TRBD1. This CDR3 is 15 amino acids long. Germline loops: CDR1 MNHNS, CDR2 SASEGT. Trimming at V came to 6 bases and at J to 0 bases, leaving 7 bases not matched to a gene. In DNA, the CDR3 is TGTGCCAGCAGCCGCTATGGACAGGTGAACACTGAAGCTTTCTTT. It encodes CASSRYGQVNTEAFF.

The sample holds many counts of this clonotype. This chain uses TRBV28 with TRBJ1-5, with D uncertain. CDR1 and CDR2 (germline): MDHEN, SYDVKM. The V end lost 3 bases, the J end lost 0 bases, and 6 bases lay between the germline ends. The CDR3 contains 14 residues. CDR3 nucleotides: TGTGCCAGCAGTTTCTCGGGTAGCAATCAGCCCCAGCATTTT. Translated, it gives CASSFSGSNQPQHF.

Only a few counts were recorded for this clonotype. J is TRBJ2-2 and V is TRBV7-3; the D is unclear. The CDR3 spans 13 residues. Germline V gives CDR1 SGHTA, CDR2 FQGTGA. V was clipped by 5 bases and J by 6 bases, with 10 bases between them. The CDR3 here is CASSTTGAGELFF. The CDR3, as DNA: TGTGCCAGCAGCACGACGGGCGCCGGGGAGCTGTTTTTT.

The table lists this clonotype with many counts. This sequence joins TRBV18 and TRBJ2-7; D uncertain. V lost 0 bases, J lost 3 bases, and 6 bases lay in between. This CDR3 is 13 amino acids long. Germline V gene sequence: CDR1 KGHSH, CDR2 LQKENI. CDR3 protein: CASSPPSSYEQYF. CDR3 DNA sequence: TGTGCCAGCTCACCACCGTCGAGCTACGAGCAGTACTTC.

This clonotype was seen at least ten times. The chain carries TRBV27 and TRBJ2-1; 12 bases are shared with TRBD2. In germline, CDR1 is MNHEY, CDR2 SMNVEV (reference sequence). The CDR3 sequence is 15 residues long. J lost 5 bases, V lost 6 bases, and 5 bases had no gene match. The CDR3 DNA sequence: TGTGCCAGCAGCAAACTAGCGGGGGGCGACAATGAGCAGTTCTTC. Translated, it gives CASSKLAGGDNEQFF.